The 17 T cell receptor beta chains given below trace back to one sample, sequenced in a study of CD8+CD57+ T cells in acquired aplastic anemia. According to the study, genomic DNA was the template for TCR beta VDJ and CDR3 profiling. TCRdb redid the calling of the reads with MiXCR, one entry per CDR3 protein. The data contain approximately 200,000 distinct CDR3 sequences, around three fifths of them singletons. The specimen sequenced was sorted CD4+, CD8+, or CD8+CD57+ T cells (not recorded which) from PBMCs. These receptors came from a human donor with severe aplastic anemia or a healthy control (not recorded which).

The rearrangement joins TRBV20-1 to TRBJ2-2; 8 bases are a match to TRBD2. The CDR3 contains 16 residues. V was clipped by 0 bases and J by 3 bases; unmatched bases: 6. The germline V gene has CDR1 DFQATT and CDR2 SNEGSKA (reference sequence). CDR3 protein: CSARETSGGDTGELFF. In DNA, the CDR3 is TGCAGTGCTAGAGAGACCAGCGGGGGAGACACCGGGGAGCTGTTTTTT.

The sample holds one count of this clonotype. CDR3 in amino acids: CASTDQGGNEQFF. For the CDR3, the DNA is TGTGCCAGCACAGATCAGGGGGGAAATGAGCAGTTCTTC. The genes are TRBV12-3 or TRBV12-4 and TRBJ2-1; a weak D match, TRBD1 (7 bases). The CDR3 loop spans 13 amino acids. Trimming shortened V by 7 bases and J by 7 bases, and 14 bases separated the two germline ends.

This clonotype has just a few counts. A much larger clone differs from this one at a single base, so this may be a read error. CDR3 amino acids: CASSLVGLAEGTQYF. In DNA form, the CDR3 reads TGTGCCAGCAGCTTAGTGGGACTAGCGGAAGGGACCCAGTACTTC. The V gene is TRBV13, the J gene TRBJ2-5, with 11 bases fitting TRBD2. The CDR3 runs to 15 residues. Germline trimming cut 1 base from V and 7 bases from J; bases unmatched to any gene: 5. Germline CDR1 is PRHDT and CDR2 is FYEKMQ (reference sequence).

This clonotype was seen at least ten times. The V call is TRBV7-2, the J call TRBJ2-1; D is unresolved. The germline CDR1 and CDR2 sequences are SGHTA and FQGNSA. The CDR3 has 14 amino acids. Trimming removed 5 bases from V and 7 bases from J, with 15 bases in between. The CDR3 loop reads CASSPWTPGNEQFF. CDR3 DNA: TGTGCCAGCAGCCCGTGGACCCCTGGAAATGAGCAGTTCTTC.

The genes are TRBV20-1 and TRBJ2-1; 10 nucleotides align to TRBD2. CDR3 length equals 14 residues. Germline V gives CDR1 DFQATT, CDR2 SNEGSKA (reference sequence). Germline trimming cut 6 bases from V and 8 bases from J; bases unmatched to any gene: 10. CDR3 residues: CSATSGRAIYEQFF. In nucleotides, the CDR3 is TGCAGTGCCACCAGCGGGAGGGCTATCTATGAGCAGTTCTTC.

In its sample, this clonotype was seen many times. This chain uses TRBV6-1 with TRBJ1-2, with D hard to call. Trimming cost V 1 base and J 4 bases, with 1 base left between them. The germline V gene has CDR1 MNHNS and CDR2 SASEGT. This CDR3 has 11 residues. The CDR3 DNA reads TGTGCCAGCAGTGAAGGCTATGGCTACACCTTC. The encoded protein is CASSEGYGYTF.

V is TRBV7-8 and J is TRBJ2-7; TRBD2 matches at 11 bases. The germline V gene has CDR1 SGHVS and CDR2 FQNEAQ. CDR3 length: 13 residues. With V trimmed by 8 bases and J by 3 bases, 3 bases remained unmatched. CDR3 bases: TGTGCCAGCGGCGGGACTAGCGGCTACGAGCAGTACTTC. Translated: CASGGTSGYEQYF.

The chain employs TRBV7-8 and TRBJ2-7, with D perhaps TRBD1 (5 bases). This CDR3 contains 12 residues. Germline lookup yields CDR1 SGHVS and CDR2 FQNEAQ. The ends were cut back, 5 bases at V and 4 bases at J, with 9 bases in the middle. CDR3: CASSKTDYEQYF. The CDR3 DNA reads TGTGCCAGCAGCAAGACAGATTACGAGCAGTACTTC.

This clonotype has just a few counts. The V and J genes are TRBV7-9 and TRBJ2-1, with 10 bases that match TRBD1. Per germline, CDR1 SEHNR and CDR2 FQNEAQ (reference sequence). The CDR3 runs to 15 residues. J gave up 1 base and V 5 bases, and 2 bases lay outside the gene matches. The CDR3 sequence: CASSGDRGSYNEQFF. CDR3 nucleotides: TGTGCCAGCAGCGGGGACAGGGGATCCTACAATGAGCAGTTCTTC.

This sequence joins TRBV25-1 and TRBJ2-7; 9 bases map to TRBD1. The CDR3 contains 18 residues. Germline V gives CDR1 MGHDK, CDR2 SYGVNS. J lost 0 bases, V lost 4 bases, and 13 bases had no gene match. The CDR3: CASSVSLGQGGDSYEQYF. Written as DNA, the CDR3 is TGTGCCAGCAGTGTATCCCTGGGACAGGGAGGGGACTCCTACGAGCAGTACTTC.

V and J are TRBV20-1 and TRBJ2-7; 8 nucleotides line up with TRBD1. The CDR3 extends over 12 amino acids. Trimming removed 4 bases from V and 4 bases from J; junction bases left unmatched: 3. CDR1 and CDR2 from the germline V gene are DFQATT and SNEGSKA (reference sequence). CDR3 nucleotide sequence: TGCAGTGCTACAAGACAGGGGTACGAGCAGTACTTC. Encoded protein: CSATRQGYEQYF.

This clonotype has a handful of counts. The chain employs TRBV12-3 or TRBV12-4 and TRBJ2-7, with TRBD1 as a possible D gene (6 bases). With 4 bases removed from V and 3 bases from J, the gap between germline ends came to 13 bases. CDR3 size: 14 residues. CDR3 amino acids: CASSSTGTNYEQYF. CDR3 DNA: TGTGCCAGCAGTTCGACCGGGACAAACTACGAGCAGTACTTC.

The V gene is TRBV19, the J gene TRBJ2-1, with D maybe TRBD2 (5 bases). Germline V lookup: CDR1 LNHDA, CDR2 SQIVND (reference sequence). V lost 3 bases and J 5 bases, leaving 11 bases between the germline ends. The CDR3 contains 14 residues. Here the CDR3 reads CASSMRDTDNEQFF. The CDR3 DNA sequence: TGTGCCAGTAGTATGAGGGATACGGACAATGAGCAGTTCTTC.

J is TRBJ2-7 and V is TRBV9; the D gene is possibly TRBD1 (6 bases). There are 14 residues in the CDR3. V gave up 1 base and J gave up 5 bases, with 13 bases separating them. Germline CDR1 SGDLS, CDR2 YYNGEE. The CDR3 loop reads CASSVWGRSDEQYF. The CDR3 DNA sequence: TGTGCCAGCAGCGTATGGGGGCGGTCCGACGAGCAGTACTTC.

The chain is built from TRBV5-1 and TRBJ2-5; weak D call: TRBD2 (5 bases). V lost 3 bases and J 11 bases, leaving 23 bases between the germline ends. CDR1 SGHRS and CDR2 YFSETQ come from the germline V gene. The CDR3 has 15 residues. The CDR3 loop reads CASSSGVGVYNEQYF. The CDR3 DNA follows: TGCGCCAGCAGCTCAGGCGTCGGGGTTTACAATGAGCAGTACTTC. The entire variable domain, with the rest obtained from reference TRBV5-1 and TRBJ2-5, is as follows: KAGVTQTPRYLIKTRGQQVTLSCSPISGHRSVSWYQQTPGQGLQFLFEYFSETQRNKGNFPGRFSGRQFSNSRSEMNVSTLELGDSALYLCASSSGVGVYNEQYFGPGTRLLVL.

The chain is built from TRBV7-9 and TRBJ2-2, with D possibly matching TRBD1 (6 bases). The length of the CDR3 is 15 residues. Germline V gives CDR1 SEHNR, CDR2 FQNEAQ (reference sequence). With 1 base removed from V and 5 bases from J, the gap between germline ends came to 11 bases. The CDR3 DNA reads TGTGCCAGCAGCTTAGGTACAGGGTGGACCGGGGAGCTGTTTTTT. Its protein product is CASSLGTGWTGELFF.

V gene TRBV20-1 combines with J gene TRBJ2-3; TRBD2 agrees at 9 bases. V shed 6 bases, J shed 5 bases, and the junction held 9 bases outside the gene matches. Germline V gene sequence: CDR1 DFQATT, CDR2 SNEGSKA (reference sequence). The CDR3 length is 14 residues. The CDR3 here is CSATTSGNEDTQYF. In nucleotides, the CDR3 is TGCAGTGCCACGACTAGCGGCAATGAAGATACGCAGTATTTT.